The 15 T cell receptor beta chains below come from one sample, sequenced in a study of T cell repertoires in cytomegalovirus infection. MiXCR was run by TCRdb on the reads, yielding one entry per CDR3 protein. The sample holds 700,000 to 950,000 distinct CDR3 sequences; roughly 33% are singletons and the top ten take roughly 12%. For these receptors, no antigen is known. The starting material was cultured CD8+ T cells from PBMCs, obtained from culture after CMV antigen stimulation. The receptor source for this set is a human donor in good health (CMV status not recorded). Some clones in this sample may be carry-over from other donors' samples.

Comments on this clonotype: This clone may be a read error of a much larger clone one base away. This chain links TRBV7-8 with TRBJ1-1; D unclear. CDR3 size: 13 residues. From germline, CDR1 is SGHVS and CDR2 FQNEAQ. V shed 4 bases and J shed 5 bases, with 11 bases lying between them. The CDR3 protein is CASSSRAMTEAFF. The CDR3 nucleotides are TGTGCCAGCAGCTCACGGGCGATGACTGAAGCTTTCTTT.

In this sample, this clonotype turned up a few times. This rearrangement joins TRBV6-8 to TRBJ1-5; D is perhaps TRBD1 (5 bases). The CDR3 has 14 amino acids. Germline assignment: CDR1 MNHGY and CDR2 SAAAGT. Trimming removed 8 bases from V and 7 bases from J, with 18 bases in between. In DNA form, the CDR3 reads TGTGCCAGCCCATTGGGGGAACCACGGCAGCCCCAGCATTTT. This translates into CASPLGEPRQPQHF.

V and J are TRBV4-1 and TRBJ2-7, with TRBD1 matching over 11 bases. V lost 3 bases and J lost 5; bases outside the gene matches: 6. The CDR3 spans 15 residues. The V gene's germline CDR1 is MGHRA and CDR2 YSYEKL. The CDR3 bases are TGCGCCAGCAGCCAGGGACAGGGGGTCCTGGACGAGCAGTACTTC. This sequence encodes CASSQGQGVLDEQYF.

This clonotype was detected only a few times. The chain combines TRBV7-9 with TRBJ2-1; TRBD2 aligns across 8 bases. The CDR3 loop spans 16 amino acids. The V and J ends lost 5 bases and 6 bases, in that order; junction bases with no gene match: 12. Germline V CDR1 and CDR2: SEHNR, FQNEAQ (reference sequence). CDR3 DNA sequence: TGTGCCAGCAGCACCAGCGGGGGCTCCTCCCTCAATGAGCAGTTCTTC. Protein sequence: CASSTSGGSSLNEQFF.

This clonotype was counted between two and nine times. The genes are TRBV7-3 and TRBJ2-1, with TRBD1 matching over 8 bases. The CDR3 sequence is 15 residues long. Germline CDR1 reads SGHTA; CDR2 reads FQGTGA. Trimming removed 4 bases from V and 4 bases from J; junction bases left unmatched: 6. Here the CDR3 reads CASSSARGPYNEQFF. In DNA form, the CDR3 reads TGTGCCAGCAGCTCGGCCAGGGGGCCTTACAATGAGCAGTTCTTC.

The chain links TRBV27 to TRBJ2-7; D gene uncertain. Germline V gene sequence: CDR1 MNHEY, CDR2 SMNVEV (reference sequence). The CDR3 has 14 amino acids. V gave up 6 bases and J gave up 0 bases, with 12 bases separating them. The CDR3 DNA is TGTGCCAGCAGCGGCGCCAAGAGCTCCTACGAGCAGTACGTC. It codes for CASSGAKSSYEQYV.

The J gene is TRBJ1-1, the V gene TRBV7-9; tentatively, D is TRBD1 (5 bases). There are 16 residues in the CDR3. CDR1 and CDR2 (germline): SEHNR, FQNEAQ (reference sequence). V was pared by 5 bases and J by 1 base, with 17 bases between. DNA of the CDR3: TGTGCCAGCAGCAAAGCGGCCCCCACAGGGAACACTGAAGCTTTCTTT. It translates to CASSKAAPTGNTEAFF.

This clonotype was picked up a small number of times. The CDR3 sequence is CASSLDVAGGLDEQFF. DNA of the CDR3: TGTGCCAGCAGTTTAGACGTGGCAGGGGGGCTCGATGAGCAGTTCTTC. The V gene is TRBV12-3 or TRBV12-4, the J gene TRBJ2-1; weak D call: TRBD1 (7 bases). The CDR3 spans 16 residues. V dropped 1 base and J dropped 8 bases, with 18 bases sitting between them.

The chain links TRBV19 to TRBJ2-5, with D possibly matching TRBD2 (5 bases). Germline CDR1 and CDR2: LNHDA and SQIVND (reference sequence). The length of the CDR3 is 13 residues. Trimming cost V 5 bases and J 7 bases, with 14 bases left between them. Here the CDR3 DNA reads TGTGCCAGTAGTGAGAGCGGTCCTGGGACCCAGTACTTC. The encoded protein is CASSESGPGTQYF. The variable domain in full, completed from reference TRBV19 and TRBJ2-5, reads DGGITQSPKYLFRKEGQNVTLSCEQNLNHDAMYWYRQDPGQGLRLIYYSQIVNDFQKGDIAEGYSVSREKKESFPLTVTSAQKNPTAFYLCASSESGPGTQYFGPGTRLLVL.

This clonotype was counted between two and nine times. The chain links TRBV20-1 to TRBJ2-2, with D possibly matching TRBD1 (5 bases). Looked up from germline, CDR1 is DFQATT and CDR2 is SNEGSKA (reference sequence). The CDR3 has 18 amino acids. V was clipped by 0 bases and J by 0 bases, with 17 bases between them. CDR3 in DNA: TGCAGTGCTAGAGATGATCCAGACAGCACCTCGAACACCGGGGAGCTGTTTTTT. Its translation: CSARDDPDSTSNTGELFF.

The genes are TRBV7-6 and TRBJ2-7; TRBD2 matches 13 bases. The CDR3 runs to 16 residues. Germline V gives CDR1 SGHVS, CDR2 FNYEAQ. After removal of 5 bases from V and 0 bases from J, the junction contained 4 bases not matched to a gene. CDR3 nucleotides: TGTGCCAGCAGCGCTACTAGCGGGGGGGCCTCCTACGAGCAGTACTTC. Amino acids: CASSATSGGASYEQYF.

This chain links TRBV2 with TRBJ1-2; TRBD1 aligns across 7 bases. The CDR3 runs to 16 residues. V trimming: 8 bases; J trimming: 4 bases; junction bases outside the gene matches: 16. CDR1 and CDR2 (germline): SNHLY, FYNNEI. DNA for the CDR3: TGTGCCAGCGGACGAATTTTAGACAGGGAGGCCTATGGCTACACCTTC. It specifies CASGRILDREAYGYTF.

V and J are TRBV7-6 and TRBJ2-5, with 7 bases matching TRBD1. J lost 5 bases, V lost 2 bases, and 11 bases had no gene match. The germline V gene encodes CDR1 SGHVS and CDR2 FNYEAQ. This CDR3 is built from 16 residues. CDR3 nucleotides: TGTGCCAGCAGCTTAAAGGAGAACAGGGGTGACGAGACCCAGTACTTC. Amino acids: CASSLKENRGDETQYF. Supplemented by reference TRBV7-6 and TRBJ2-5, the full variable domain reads GAGVSQSPRYKVTKRGQDVALRCDPISGHVSLYWYRQALGQGPEFLTYFNYEAQQDKSGLPNDRFSAERPEGSISTLTIQRTEQRDSAMYRCASSLKENRGDETQYFGPGTRLLVL.

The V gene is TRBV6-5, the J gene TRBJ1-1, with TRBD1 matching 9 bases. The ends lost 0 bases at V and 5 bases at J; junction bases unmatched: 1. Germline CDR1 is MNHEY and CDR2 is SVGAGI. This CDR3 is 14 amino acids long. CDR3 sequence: CASSYSGTGTEAFF. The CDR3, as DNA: TGTGCCAGCAGTTACTCCGGGACAGGGACTGAAGCTTTCTTT.

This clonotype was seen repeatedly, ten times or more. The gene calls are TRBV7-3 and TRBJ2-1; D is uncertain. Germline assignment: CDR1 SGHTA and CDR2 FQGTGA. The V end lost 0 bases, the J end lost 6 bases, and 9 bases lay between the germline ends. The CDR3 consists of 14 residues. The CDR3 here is CASSLTGNLNEQFF. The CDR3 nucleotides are TGTGCCAGCAGCTTAACAGGGAACCTCAATGAGCAGTTCTTC.